This entry lists 17 T cell receptor beta chains sequenced from one sample in a study of T cells in women clearing cervical HPV infection. Profiling relied on immunoSEQ multiplex PCR, and the TCRdb table lists in-frame clones only, not all of them. The sample's table shows some 30,000 clones. The sequenced material came from blood buffy coat. The receptors derive from a woman between 18 and 70 years old with a cervical HPV16 infection that either progressed to CIN3+ or cleared (not recorded which).

To note about this clone: The CDR3 extends 3 residues past the end of the read, so its final part is completed from the germline J gene. The rearrangement links TRBV20-1 to TRBJ2-3; 11 bases are a match to TRBD2. The CDR3 loop spans 16 amino acids. Trimming took 0 bases from V and 6 from J; bases not matched to a gene: 8. Germline CDR1 and CDR2: DFQATT and SNEGSKA (reference sequence). The CDR3 bases that were read are TGCAGTGCTAGAGACATTAGCGGGGGGGCTGGGGATACG. Encoded protein: CSARDISGGAGDT. The whole CDR3 protein is CSARDISGGAGDTQYF.

Comments on this clone: Read data end 3 residues before the CDR3 end; the end is taken from the germline J gene. The genes are TRBV5-1 and TRBJ1-3; D is uncertain. The V and J ends lost 2 bases and 0 bases respectively, with 12 bases between them. Germline CDR1 SGHRS, CDR2 YFSETQ. The CDR3 is 16 amino acids. The part of the CDR3 DNA that was read is TGCGCCAGCAGCTTAGGCAGTAGCTCCTCTGGAAACACC. It encodes CASSLGSSSSGNT. The complete CDR3 protein is CASSLGSSSSGNTIYF.

The covered CDR3 bases are TGTGCCAGCAGTGAAGGAGGGGGGGACTCATACGAG. Amino acid sequence: CASSEGGGDSYE. The full CDR3 protein reads CASSEGGGDSYEQYF. The chain joins TRBV6-1 to TRBJ2-7; a weak D match, TRBD2 (7 bases). The CDR3 is cut off 3 residues early in the read; its end comes from the germline J gene. This CDR3 comprises 15 residues. From germline, CDR1 is MNHNS and CDR2 SASEGT. The V gene lost 1 base and the J gene lost 4 bases, with 14 bases spanning the gap.

Details on this clone: With the read ending 3 residues before the CDR3 end, the germline J gene is used to fill in that end. V is TRBV20-1 and J is TRBJ2-1, with 9 bases fitting TRBD1. CDR3 size: 13 residues. Germline trimming cut 2 bases from V and 8 bases from J; bases unmatched to any gene: 4. In germline, CDR1 is DFQATT, CDR2 SNEGSKA (reference sequence). CDR3 protein: CSARPGTGHEQFF. CDR3 DNA (partial): TGCAGTGCTAGACCCGGGACAGGGCATGAG.

In regard to this clone: The missing CDR3 end, 3 residues past where the read stops, is filled in from the germline J gene. The genes are TRBV5-1 and TRBJ2-7, with 7 bases lining up with TRBD1. Looked up from germline, CDR1 is SGHRS and CDR2 is YFSETQ. The CDR3 length is 14 residues. V trimming: 7 bases; J trimming: 3 bases; junction bases outside the gene matches: 10. The CDR3 sequence: CASVTTPGGYEQYF. The sequenced CDR3 bases are TGCGCCAGCGTTACAACCCCAGGGGGCTACGAG.

Of note for this clone: Read sequence stops 3 residues before the CDR3 end, and the germline J gene provides the missing end. The rearrangement links TRBV6-2 or TRBV6-3 to TRBJ1-2; no firm D call. The CDR3 consists of 11 residues. V was clipped by 5 bases and J by 2 bases, with 3 bases between them. Per the germline V gene, CDR1 is MNHEY and CDR2 is SVGEGT. CDR3 DNA (partial): TGTGCCAGCAGTCCAAACTATGGC. It yields the protein CASSPNYG. The whole CDR3 reads CASSPNYGYTF.

About this clone: The read is 3 residues too short to cover the CDR3 end, so that end is filled in from the germline J gene. V and J are TRBV5-6 and TRBJ1-4; a possible D gene is TRBD1 (5 bases). V was clipped by 0 bases and J by 6 bases, with 6 bases between them. Germline CDR1 is SGHDT and CDR2 is YYEEEE. The CDR3 is 13 residues long. Partial CDR3 DNA: TGTGCCAGCAGCTTGGCCAGGGATGAAAAA. Residues: CASSLARDEK. In full, the CDR3 is CASSLARDEKLFF.

Note on this clone: From the germline J gene comes the end of the CDR3, since the read stops 3 residues before it. The chain uses TRBV6-1 and TRBJ2-7; D remains ambiguous. V lost 0 bases, J lost 5 bases, and 5 bases lay in between. The CDR3 covers 12 residues. The germline V gene has CDR1 MNHNS and CDR2 SASEGT. The chain's CDR3 is CASSEAYDEQYF. The CDR3 bases that were read are TGTGCCAGCAGTGAAGCCTACGACGAG.

Comments on this clone: The CDR3 end falls 3 residues outside the read, so it is completed with the germline J gene. The rearrangement uses TRBV20-1 and TRBJ1-4; possible D gene TRBD1, 6 bases. The length of the CDR3 is 15 residues. In germline, CDR1 is DFQATT, CDR2 SNEGSKA (reference sequence). The V end was cut by 0 bases, the J end by 7 bases, with 15 bases between. The CDR3: CSARDHSGASEKLFF. The sequenced CDR3 bases are TGCAGTGCTAGAGATCATTCAGGGGCCAGTGAAAAA.

For this clone: Read data end 3 residues before the CDR3 end; the end is taken from the germline J gene. The chain is built from TRBV5-5 and TRBJ1-1; weak D call: TRBD1 (5 bases). CDR3 length equals 14 residues. Germline CDR1 reads SGHKS; CDR2 reads YYEKEE (reference sequence). The V gene lost 1 base and the J gene lost 1 base, with 8 bases spanning the gap. CDR3 loop: CASSLTGENTEAFF. Incomplete CDR3 DNA: TGTGCCAGCAGCTTGACGGGGGAGAACACTGAA. Filled out from reference TRBV5-5 and TRBJ1-1, the complete variable domain reads DAGVTQSPTHLIKTRGQQVTLRCSPISGHKSVSWYQQVLGQGPQFIFQYYEKEERGRGNFPDRFSARQFPNYSSELNVNALLLGDSALYLCASSLTGENTEAFFGQGTRLTVV.

Concerning this clone itself: The read ends 3 residues before the CDR3 terminus; that terminus is restored from the germline J gene. The gene calls are TRBV5-5 and TRBJ2-5, with 9 nucleotides matching TRBD1. Germline assignment: CDR1 SGHKS and CDR2 YYEKEE (reference sequence). With 1 base clipped from V and 2 bases from J, the junction kept 3 bases outside the gene matches. The CDR3 spans 15 residues. CDR3 loop: CASSLRQGVQETQYF. CDR3 DNA, as far as it was read: TGTGCCAGCAGCTTGAGACAGGGGGTTCAAGAGACC.

CDR3 sequence reads: CASSDPRGRYNEQFF. The CDR3 bases that were read are TGTGCCAGCAGTGACCCGCGGGGTAGGTACAATGAG. The chain recombines TRBV6-1 with TRBJ2-1; possible D gene TRBD2, 6 bases. From the germline J gene comes the end of the CDR3, since the read stops 3 residues before it. The CDR3 runs 15 residues. The germline V and J ends were trimmed by 3 bases and 4 bases, with 13 bases remaining between them. Germline CDR1 reads MNHNS; CDR2 reads SASEGT.

The sequenced part of the CDR3 DNA is TGTGCCAGTTCCGGGACACCCGCCACAGATACG. Translating gives CASSGTPATDT. The full CDR3 is CASSGTPATDTQYF. The chain carries TRBV6-2 or TRBV6-3 and TRBJ2-3; D might be TRBD1 (6 bases). With the read ending 3 residues before the CDR3 end, the germline J gene is used to fill in that end. V shed 9 bases and J shed 2 bases, with 15 bases lying between them. Germline assignment: CDR1 MNHEY and CDR2 SVGEGT. This CDR3 is built from 14 residues.

A remark on this clone: The read ends 3 residues early relative to the CDR3; the germline J gene fills the gap. This chain joins TRBV7-3 and TRBJ2-3; TRBD2 aligns across 8 bases. Looked up from germline, CDR1 is SGHTA and CDR2 is FQGTGA. There are 13 residues in the CDR3. V lost 8 bases, J lost 7 bases, and 8 bases stayed unmatched. This chain's CDR3 is CASGVGGGNTQYF. The CDR3 DNA, read in part, is TGTGCCAGCGGAGTCGGGGGGGGAAATACG.

With respect to this clone: The CDR3 is cut off 3 residues early in the read; its end comes from the germline J gene. V usage is TRBV30 and J usage is TRBJ2-1; 8 nucleotides match TRBD2. The CDR3 is 14 residues long. V was pared by 8 bases and J by 0 bases, with 6 bases of the junction left unmatched. Germline V gene lookup returns CDR1 GTSNPN and CDR2 SVGIG (reference sequence). Partial CDR3 DNA: TGTGCCGCATCGCGGGGGGTCTCCTACAATGAG. Residues: CAASRGVSYNE. The full-length CDR3 reads as CAASRGVSYNEQFF. Full variable domain (remainder filled in from reference TRBV30 and TRBJ2-1): SQTIHQWPATLVQPVGSPLSLECTVEGTSNPNLYWYRQAAGRGLQLLFYSVGIGQISSEVPQNLSASRPQDRQFILSSKKLLLSDSGFYLCAASRGVSYNEQFFGPGTRLTVL.

Note on this clone: The read ends 3 residues before the CDR3 terminus; that terminus is restored from the germline J gene. The chain couples TRBV2 to TRBJ2-5, with 15 bases aligning to TRBD2. Germline CDR1 is SNHLY and CDR2 is FYNNEI. This CDR3 region has 15 residues. The J segment lost 5 bases and the V segment lost 6 bases, leaving 4 bases of the junction unmatched. CDR3 bases read: TGTGCCAGCAGCAGGACTAGCGGGGGGGCGGAGACC. It specifies CASSRTSGGAET. Given in full, the CDR3 is CASSRTSGGAETQYF.

With regard to this clone: The read gets to within 3 residues of the CDR3 end, and the germline J gene fills in the rest. The chain has TRBV2 and TRBJ2-2; TRBD1 agrees at 10 bases. There are 15 residues in the CDR3. Germline V gives CDR1 SNHLY, CDR2 FYNNEI. Trimming took 7 bases from V and 7 from J; bases not matched to a gene: 9. Here the CDR3 reads CASISETGGVGELFF. The DNA read from the CDR3 is TGTGCCAGCATTAGCGAGACAGGGGGCGTCGGGGAG.